The 20 T cell receptor beta chains given below trace back to one sample, sequenced in a study of cytomegalovirus exposure and HLA in healthy donors. The PCR ran on 60 Vbeta and 13 Jbeta primers. TCRdb's copy holds only in-frame clones and misses some; the assay was immunoSEQ multiplex PCR. Of about 150,000 clones detected, about 75% appear once; the ten largest clones hold over 6%. Sequenced sample: PBMCs. The receptor set was obtained from a man under 40 in good health and CMV-seronegative.

The chain carries TRBV10-3 and TRBJ1-6; D not certain. Per the germline V gene, CDR1 is ENHRY and CDR2 is SYGVKD. This CDR3 spans 14 amino acids. The V gene lost 10 bases and the J gene lost 8 bases, with 18 bases spanning the gap. DNA of the CDR3: TGTGCCACCACCCCCGGCGGGGTGGATTCACCCCTCCACTTT. Residues: CATTPGGVDSPLHF.

V usage is TRBV18 and J usage is TRBJ1-1; 8 positions agree with TRBD1. The V segment lost 4 bases and the J segment 7 bases; nucleotides outside the gene matches: 8. This CDR3 comprises 14 residues. CDR1 and CDR2 from the germline V gene are KGHSH and LQKENI. This CDR3 is CASSLWTGTDEAFF. In nucleotides, the CDR3 is TGTGCCAGCTCACTATGGACAGGGACCGATGAAGCTTTCTTT.

The chain joins TRBV19 to TRBJ1-5; D gene uncertain. Germline CDR1 is LNHDA and CDR2 is SQIVND (reference sequence). The CDR3 has 17 residues. V was clipped by 7 bases and J by 2 bases, with 21 bases between them. Here the CDR3 DNA reads TGTGCCAGTAACGCCCTCCCGGGTACACGGGGCAATCAGCCCCAGCATTTT. Its translation: CASNALPGTRGNQPQHF.

J is TRBJ2-3 and V is TRBV6-4, with 10 bases lining up with TRBD1. Trimming took 5 bases from V and 2 from J; bases not matched to a gene: 4. In germline, CDR1 is MRHNA, CDR2 SNTAGT. This CDR3 region has 15 residues. This CDR3 reads CASSTGTGDTDTQYF. Written as DNA, the CDR3 is TGTGCCAGCAGTACCGGGACAGGGGACACAGATACGCAGTATTTT.

The rearrangement joins TRBV5-1 to TRBJ2-7, with 11 bases aligning to TRBD1. J was trimmed by 2 bases and V by 4 bases; bases with no gene match: 5. This CDR3 spans 15 amino acids. Looked up from germline, CDR1 is SGHRS and CDR2 is YFSETQ. CDR3 amino acids: CASSIGTGGTYEQYF. The CDR3 DNA follows: TGCGCCAGCAGCATCGGGACAGGGGGTACCTACGAGCAGTACTTC.

V and J are TRBV7-9 and TRBJ2-7; D is unclear. This CDR3 region has 14 residues. V gave up 7 bases and J gave up 5 bases, with 18 bases separating them. Germline CDR1 reads SEHNR; CDR2 reads FQNEAQ (reference sequence). The CDR3 region has the DNA TGTGCCAGCACCGGCAGGTTCCCCCCCCACGAGCAGTACTTC. Translation gives CASTGRFPPHEQYF.

This chain links TRBV10-2 with TRBJ2-1; TRBD1 is a possible D gene (6 bases). CDR3 length equals 14 residues. Germline V gene data show CDR1 as WSHSY and CDR2 as SAAADI. V was pared by 4 bases and J by 2 bases, with 9 bases between. The chain's CDR3 is CASSGAGAYNEQFF. DNA of the CDR3: TGCGCCAGCAGTGGGGCAGGGGCCTACAATGAGCAGTTCTTC.

The rearrangement uses TRBV29-1 and TRBJ2-7; 8 positions agree with TRBD1. Germline loops: CDR1 SQVTM, CDR2 ANQGSEA. The CDR3 has 14 residues. J gave up 5 bases and V 2 bases, and 8 bases lay outside the gene matches. The CDR3: CSVEPAAGGHEQYF. CDR3 nucleotide sequence: TGCAGCGTTGAACCGGCGGCAGGGGGCCACGAGCAGTACTTC.

This chain connects TRBV6-1 to TRBJ2-7, with 9 bases fitting TRBD1. Germline CDR1 reads MNHNS; CDR2 reads SASEGT. With V trimmed by 3 bases and J by 5 bases, 5 bases remained unmatched. CDR3 length: 14 amino acids. The CDR3 coding sequence is TGTGCCAGCAGTGACCGGGACAGGGTCCACGAGCAGTACTTC. Its translation is CASSDRDRVHEQYF.

The rearrangement uses TRBV18 and TRBJ1-1; TRBD1 aligns across 10 bases. The ends lost 3 bases at V and 1 base at J; junction bases unmatched: 8. This CDR3 region has 17 residues. CDR1 and CDR2 from the germline V gene are KGHSH and LQKENI. The CDR3 sequence: CASSPTTGGAGNTEAFF. CDR3 bases: TGTGCCAGCTCACCGACGACAGGGGGCGCGGGGAACACTGAAGCTTTCTTT.

This chain connects TRBV6-1 to TRBJ2-7; unclear D gene. Germline V gives CDR1 MNHNS, CDR2 SASEGT. The CDR3 has 13 residues. V lost 6 bases and J 2 bases, leaving 11 bases between the germline ends. DNA of the CDR3: TGTGCCAGCAGAGCCGGTCCGACCTACGAGCAGTACTTC. Residues: CASRAGPTYEQYF.

This clone was counted a single time. This rearrangement joins TRBV11-3 to TRBJ1-2, with D hard to call. CDR3 length equals 11 residues. V was clipped by 4 bases and J by 6 bases, with 6 bases between them. Germline CDR1 is SGHNT and CDR2 is YENEEA. CDR3 sequence: CASSYPDGYTF. The CDR3 nucleotides read TGTGCCAGCAGCTATCCAGATGGCTACACCTTC. Drawing the rest from reference TRBV11-3 and TRBJ1-2, the complete variable domain is EAGVVQSPRYKIIEKKQPVAFWCNPISGHNTLYWYLQNLGQGPELLIRYENEEAVDDSQLPKDRFSAERLKGVDSTLKIQPAELGDSAVYLCASSYPDGYTFGSGTRLTVV.

The sample holds a few counts of this clone. V gene TRBV19 combines with J gene TRBJ2-1; 14 bases match TRBD2. The CDR3 loop spans 16 amino acids. V lost 1 base to trimming and J lost 5 bases; unmatched junction nucleotides: 1. CDR1 is LNHDA and CDR2 is SQIVND in the germline V gene (reference sequence). In DNA, the CDR3 is TGTGCCAGTAGTATAGGGACTAGCGGGAGGCACAATGAGCAGTTCTTC. Residues: CASSIGTSGRHNEQFF.

This chain connects TRBV19 to TRBJ1-2; 7 bases map to TRBD1. Trimming at V came to 3 bases and at J to 8 bases, leaving 6 bases not matched to a gene. In germline, CDR1 is LNHDA, CDR2 SQIVND (reference sequence). This CDR3 spans 13 amino acids. CDR3 bases: TGTGCCAGTAGTATTGGTCAGGGGGTCGGCTACACCTTC. Amino acids: CASSIGQGVGYTF. Drawing the rest from reference TRBV19 and TRBJ1-2, the complete variable domain is DGGITQSPKYLFRKEGQNVTLSCEQNLNHDAMYWYRQDPGQGLRLIYYSQIVNDFQKGDIAEGYSVSREKKESFPLTVTSAQKNPTAFYLCASSIGQGVGYTFGSGTRLTVV.

The rearrangement joins TRBV5-4 to TRBJ2-5; D remains unclear. CDR3 length: 13 residues. V dropped 0 bases and J dropped 3 bases, with 6 bases sitting between them. Per the germline V gene, CDR1 is SGHNT and CDR2 is YYREEE (reference sequence). CDR3 sequence reads: CASSLDQKETQYF. The CDR3 DNA follows: TGTGCCAGCAGCTTGGACCAGAAAGAGACCCAGTACTTC.

This clone was detected only once. The V gene is TRBV15, the J gene TRBJ1-5; 7 bases line up with TRBD1. The CDR3 is made up of 15 amino acids. The V segment lost 3 bases and the J segment 3 bases; nucleotides outside the gene matches: 5. Germline values: CDR1 LNHNV, CDR2 YYDKDF (reference sequence). The CDR3 loop is CATSRDRNNNQPQHF. Written as DNA, the CDR3 is TGTGCCACCAGCAGGGACAGGAACAACAATCAGCCCCAGCATTTT.

The chain carries TRBV2 and TRBJ2-1, with 11 bases lining up with TRBD2. The CDR3 spans 17 residues. J was trimmed by 8 bases and V by 6 bases; bases with no gene match: 15. From germline, CDR1 is SNHLY and CDR2 FYNNEI. The CDR3 coding sequence is TGTGCCAGCAGCCGTACTAGCGGGAGTGTTCTCTCGTATGAGCAGTTCTTC. This codes for CASSRTSGSVLSYEQFF.

This clone was counted only a few times. V gene TRBV2 combines with J gene TRBJ2-5; TRBD1 agrees at 7 bases. With 4 bases clipped from V and 2 bases from J, the junction kept 4 bases outside the gene matches. The germline V gene encodes CDR1 SNHLY and CDR2 FYNNEI. The CDR3 covers 14 residues. The CDR3 DNA is TGTGCCAGCAGTGTTCACAGGGGACAAGAGACCCAGTACTTC. As protein: CASSVHRGQETQYF.

The chain employs TRBV6-5 and TRBJ2-1; 7 bases are shared with TRBD1. The V gene end was trimmed by 8 bases and the J gene end by 6 bases; junction bases not matched to a gene: 10. The germline CDR1 and CDR2 sequences are MNHEY and SVGAGI. The CDR3 consists of 14 residues. CDR3 loop: CASPAGTAINEQFF. CDR3 coding DNA: TGTGCCAGCCCGGCCGGGACAGCGATCAATGAGCAGTTCTTC.

This clone qualifies as medium-sized. The chain recombines TRBV1 with TRBJ1-4; the listed D gene, TRBD1, was not tested against the DNA. TRBV1 is deemed a pseudogene. The CDR3 covers 15 residues. CDR3 sequence: CTSSQEGGGPEKLFF. CDR3 nucleotides: TGCACCAGCAGCCAAGAAGGGGGCGGTCCTGAAAAACTGTTTTTT.